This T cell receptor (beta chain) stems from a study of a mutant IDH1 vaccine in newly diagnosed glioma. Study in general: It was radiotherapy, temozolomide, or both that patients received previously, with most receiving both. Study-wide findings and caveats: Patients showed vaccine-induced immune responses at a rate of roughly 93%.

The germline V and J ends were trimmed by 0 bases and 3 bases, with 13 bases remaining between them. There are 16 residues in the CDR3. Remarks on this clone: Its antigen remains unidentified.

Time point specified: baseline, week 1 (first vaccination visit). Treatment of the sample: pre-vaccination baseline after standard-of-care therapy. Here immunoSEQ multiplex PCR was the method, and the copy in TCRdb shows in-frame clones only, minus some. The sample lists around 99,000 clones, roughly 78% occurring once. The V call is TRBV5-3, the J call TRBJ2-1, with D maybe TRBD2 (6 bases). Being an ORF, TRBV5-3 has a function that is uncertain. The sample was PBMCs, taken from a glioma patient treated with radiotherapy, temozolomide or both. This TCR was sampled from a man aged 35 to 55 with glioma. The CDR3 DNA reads TGTGCCAGAAGCTTGGGGGTGGGAGGAATCTACAATGAGCAGTTCTTC. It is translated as CARSLGVGGIYNEQFF.